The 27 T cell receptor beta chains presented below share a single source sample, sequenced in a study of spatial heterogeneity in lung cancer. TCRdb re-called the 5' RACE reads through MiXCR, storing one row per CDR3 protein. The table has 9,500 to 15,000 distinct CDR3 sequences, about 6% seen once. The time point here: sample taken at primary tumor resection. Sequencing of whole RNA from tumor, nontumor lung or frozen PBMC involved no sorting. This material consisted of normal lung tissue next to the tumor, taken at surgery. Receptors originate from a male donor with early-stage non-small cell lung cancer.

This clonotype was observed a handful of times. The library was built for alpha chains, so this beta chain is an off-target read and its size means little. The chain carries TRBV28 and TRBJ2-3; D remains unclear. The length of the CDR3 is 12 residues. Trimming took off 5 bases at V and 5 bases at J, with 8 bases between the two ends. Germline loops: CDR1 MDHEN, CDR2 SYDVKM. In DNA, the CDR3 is TGTGCCAGCAGTGGGGTGGGAGATACGCAGTATTTT. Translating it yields CASSGVGDTQYF.

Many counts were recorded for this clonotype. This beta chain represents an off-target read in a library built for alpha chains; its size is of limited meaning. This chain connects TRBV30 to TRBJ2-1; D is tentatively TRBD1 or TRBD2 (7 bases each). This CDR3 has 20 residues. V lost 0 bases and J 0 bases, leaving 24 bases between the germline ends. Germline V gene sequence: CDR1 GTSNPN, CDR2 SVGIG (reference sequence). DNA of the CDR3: TGTGCCTGGAGTGTACAGACAGGGTTGCGCGGGAGAAGCTCCTACAATGAGCAGTTCTTC. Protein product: CAWSVQTGLRGRSSYNEQFF.

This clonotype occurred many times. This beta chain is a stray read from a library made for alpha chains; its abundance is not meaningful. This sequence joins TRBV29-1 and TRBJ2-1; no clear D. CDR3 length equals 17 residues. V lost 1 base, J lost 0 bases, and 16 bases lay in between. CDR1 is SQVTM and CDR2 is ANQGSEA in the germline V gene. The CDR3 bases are TGCAGCGTTGAAGGGCTAGTAGACGGTAGCTCCTACAATGAGCAGTTCTTC. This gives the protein CSVEGLVDGSSYNEQFF.

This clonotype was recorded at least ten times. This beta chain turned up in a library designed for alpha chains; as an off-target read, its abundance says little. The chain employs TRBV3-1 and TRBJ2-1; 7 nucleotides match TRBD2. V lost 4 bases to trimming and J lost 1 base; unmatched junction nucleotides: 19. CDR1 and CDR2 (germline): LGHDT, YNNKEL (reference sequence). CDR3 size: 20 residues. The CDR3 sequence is CASSPRSLTGGYLSYNEQFF. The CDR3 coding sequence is TGTGCCAGCAGCCCAAGGTCACTCACGGGAGGTTACCTTTCCTACAATGAGCAGTTCTTC.

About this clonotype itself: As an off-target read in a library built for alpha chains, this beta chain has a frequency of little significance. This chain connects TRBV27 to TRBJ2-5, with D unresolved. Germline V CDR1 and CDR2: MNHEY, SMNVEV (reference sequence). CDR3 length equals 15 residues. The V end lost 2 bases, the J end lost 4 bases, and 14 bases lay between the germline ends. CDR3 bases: TGTGCCAGCAGTTTACAAGAGACGCGGCGAGAGACCCAGTACTTC. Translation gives CASSLQETRRETQYF.

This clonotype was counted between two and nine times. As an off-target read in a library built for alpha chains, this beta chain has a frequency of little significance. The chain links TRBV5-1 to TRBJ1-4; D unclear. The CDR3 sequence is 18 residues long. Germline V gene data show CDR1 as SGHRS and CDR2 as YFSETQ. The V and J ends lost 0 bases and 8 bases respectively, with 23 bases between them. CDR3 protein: CASSLGPLRLFQREKLFF. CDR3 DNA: TGCGCCAGCAGCTTGGGGCCCCTCCGACTCTTCCAGAGGGAAAAACTGTTTTTT.

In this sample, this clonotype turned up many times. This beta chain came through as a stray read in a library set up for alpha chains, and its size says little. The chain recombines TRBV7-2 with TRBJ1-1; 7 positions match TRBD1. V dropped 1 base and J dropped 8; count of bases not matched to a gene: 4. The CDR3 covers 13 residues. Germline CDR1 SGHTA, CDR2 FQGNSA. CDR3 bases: TGTGCCAGCAGCTTAGACAGGGGCGGGGAAGCTTTCTTT. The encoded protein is CASSLDRGGEAFF.

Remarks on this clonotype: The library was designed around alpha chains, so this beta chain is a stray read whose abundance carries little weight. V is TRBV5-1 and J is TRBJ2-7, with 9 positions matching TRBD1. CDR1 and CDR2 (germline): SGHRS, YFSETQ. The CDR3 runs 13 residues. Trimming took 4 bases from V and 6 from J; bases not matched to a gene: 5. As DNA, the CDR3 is TGCGCCAGCAGCCGGGACAGGGTTAGCGAGCAGTACTTC. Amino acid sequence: CASSRDRVSEQYF. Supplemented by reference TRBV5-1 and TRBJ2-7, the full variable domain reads KAGVTQTPRYLIKTRGQQVTLSCSPISGHRSVSWYQQTPGQGLQFLFEYFSETQRNKGNFPGRFSGRQFSNSRSEMNVSTLELGDSALYLCASSRDRVSEQYFGPGTRLTVT.

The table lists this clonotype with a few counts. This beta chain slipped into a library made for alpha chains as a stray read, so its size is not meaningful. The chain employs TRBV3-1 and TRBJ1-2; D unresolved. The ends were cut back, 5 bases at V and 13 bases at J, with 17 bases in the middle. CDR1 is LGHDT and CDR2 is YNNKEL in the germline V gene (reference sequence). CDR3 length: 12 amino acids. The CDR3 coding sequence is TGTGCCAGCAGCTCATCTTTACACATCCCCACCTTC. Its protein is CASSSSLHIPTF.

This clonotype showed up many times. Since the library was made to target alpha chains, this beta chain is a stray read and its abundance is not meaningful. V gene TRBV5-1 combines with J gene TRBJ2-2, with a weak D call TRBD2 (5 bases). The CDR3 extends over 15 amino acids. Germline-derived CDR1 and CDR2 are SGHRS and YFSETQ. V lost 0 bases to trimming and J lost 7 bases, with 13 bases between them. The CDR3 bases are TGCGCCAGCAGCTTGGTGCTAGCCCTGAACGGGGAGCTGTTTTTT. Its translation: CASSLVLALNGELFF.

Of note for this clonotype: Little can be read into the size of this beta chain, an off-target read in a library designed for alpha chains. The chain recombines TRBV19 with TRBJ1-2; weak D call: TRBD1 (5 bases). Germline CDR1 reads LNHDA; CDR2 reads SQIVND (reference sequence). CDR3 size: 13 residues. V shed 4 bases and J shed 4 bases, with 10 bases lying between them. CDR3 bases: TGTGCCAGTAGTAGGGTGACAGTCTATGGCTACACCTTC. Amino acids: CASSRVTVYGYTF. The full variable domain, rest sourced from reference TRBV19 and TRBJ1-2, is DGGITQSPKYLFRKEGQNVTLSCEQNLNHDAMYWYRQDPGQGLRLIYYSQIVNDFQKGDIAEGYSVSREKKESFPLTVTSAQKNPTAFYLCASSRVTVYGYTFGSGTRLTVV.

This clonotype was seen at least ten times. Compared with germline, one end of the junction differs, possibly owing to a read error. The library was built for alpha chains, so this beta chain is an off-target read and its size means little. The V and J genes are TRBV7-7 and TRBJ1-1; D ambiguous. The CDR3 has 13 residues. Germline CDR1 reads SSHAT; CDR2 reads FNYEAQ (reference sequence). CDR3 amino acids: CASSKRLGAEAFF. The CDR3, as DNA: TGTGCTAGCAGCAAGCGGTTGGGAGCTGAAGCTTTCTTT.

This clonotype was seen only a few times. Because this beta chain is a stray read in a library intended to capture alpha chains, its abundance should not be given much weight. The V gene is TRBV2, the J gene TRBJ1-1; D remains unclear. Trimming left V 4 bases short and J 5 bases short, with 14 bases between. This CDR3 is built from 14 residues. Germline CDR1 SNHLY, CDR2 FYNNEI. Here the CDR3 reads CASSVETTGTEAFF. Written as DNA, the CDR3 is TGTGCCAGCAGTGTCGAGACAACCGGTACTGAAGCTTTCTTT.

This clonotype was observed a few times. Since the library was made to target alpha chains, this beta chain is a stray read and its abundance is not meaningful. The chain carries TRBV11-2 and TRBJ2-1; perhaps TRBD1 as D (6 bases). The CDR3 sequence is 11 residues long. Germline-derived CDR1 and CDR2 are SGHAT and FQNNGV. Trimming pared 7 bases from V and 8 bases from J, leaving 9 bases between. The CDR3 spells CASTSGDEQFF. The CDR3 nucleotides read TGTGCCAGCACCTCAGGGGATGAGCAGTTCTTC.

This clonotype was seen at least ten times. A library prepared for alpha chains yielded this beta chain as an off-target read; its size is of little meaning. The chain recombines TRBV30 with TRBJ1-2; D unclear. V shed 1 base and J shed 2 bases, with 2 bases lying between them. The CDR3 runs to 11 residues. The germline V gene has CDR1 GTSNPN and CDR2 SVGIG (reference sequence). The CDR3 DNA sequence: TGTGCCTGGAGTGGAAACTATGGCTACACCTTC. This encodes CAWSGNYGYTF.

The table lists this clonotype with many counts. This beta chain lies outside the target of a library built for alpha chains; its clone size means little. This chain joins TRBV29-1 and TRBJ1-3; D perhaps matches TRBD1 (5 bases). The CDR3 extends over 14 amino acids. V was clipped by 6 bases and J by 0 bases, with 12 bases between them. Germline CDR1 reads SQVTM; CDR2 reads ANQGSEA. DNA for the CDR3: TGCAGCGTGGGGCTCGGGCACTCTGGAAACACCATATATTTT. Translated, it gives CSVGLGHSGNTIYF.

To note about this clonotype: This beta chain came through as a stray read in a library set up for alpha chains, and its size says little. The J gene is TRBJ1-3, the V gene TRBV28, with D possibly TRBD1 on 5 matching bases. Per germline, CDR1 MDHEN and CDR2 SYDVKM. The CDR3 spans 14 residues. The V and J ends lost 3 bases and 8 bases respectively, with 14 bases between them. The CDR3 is CASSFPGRRDTIYF. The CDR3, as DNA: TGTGCCAGCAGTTTCCCGGGCCGCAGGGACACCATATATTTT.

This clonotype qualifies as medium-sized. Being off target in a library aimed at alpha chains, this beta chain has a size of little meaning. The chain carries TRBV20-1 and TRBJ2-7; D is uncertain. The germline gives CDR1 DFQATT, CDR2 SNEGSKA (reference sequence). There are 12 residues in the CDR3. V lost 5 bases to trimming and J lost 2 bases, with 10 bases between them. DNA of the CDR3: TGCAGTGCTGCGGTTACGACCTACGAGCAGTACTTC. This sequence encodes CSAAVTTYEQYF.

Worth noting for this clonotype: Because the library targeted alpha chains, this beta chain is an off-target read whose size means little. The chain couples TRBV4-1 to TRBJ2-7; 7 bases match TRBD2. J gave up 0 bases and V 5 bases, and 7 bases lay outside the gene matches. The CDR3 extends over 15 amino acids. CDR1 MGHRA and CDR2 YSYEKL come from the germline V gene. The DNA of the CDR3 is TGCGCCAGCAGCTGGCGAGCGGGACCCTCCTACGAGCAGTACTTC. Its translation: CASSWRAGPSYEQYF.

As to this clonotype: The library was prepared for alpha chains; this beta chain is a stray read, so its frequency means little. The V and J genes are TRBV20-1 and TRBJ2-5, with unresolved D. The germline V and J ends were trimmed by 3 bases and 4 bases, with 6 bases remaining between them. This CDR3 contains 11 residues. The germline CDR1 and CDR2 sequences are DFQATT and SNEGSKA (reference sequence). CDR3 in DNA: TGCAGTGCTAGGGTAGGAGAGACCCAGTACTTC. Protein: CSARVGETQYF.

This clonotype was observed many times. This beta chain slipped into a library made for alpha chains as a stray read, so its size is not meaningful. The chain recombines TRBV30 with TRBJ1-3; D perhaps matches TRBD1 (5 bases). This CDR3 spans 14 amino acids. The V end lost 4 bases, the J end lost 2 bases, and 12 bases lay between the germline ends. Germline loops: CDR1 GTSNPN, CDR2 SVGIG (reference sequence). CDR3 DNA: TGTGCCTGGACCCACGGGGGGACTGGAAACACCATATATTTT. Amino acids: CAWTHGGTGNTIYF. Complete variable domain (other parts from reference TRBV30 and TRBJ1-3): SQTIHQWPATLVQPVGSPLSLECTVEGTSNPNLYWYRQAAGRGLQLLFYSVGIGQISSEVPQNLSASRPQDRQFILSSKKLLLSDSGFYLCAWTHGGTGNTIYFGEGSWLTVV.

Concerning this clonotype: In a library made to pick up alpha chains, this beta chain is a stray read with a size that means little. CDR3 DNA sequence: TGTGCCAGCAGCGTAGCTCCCAGAGCGGGAGGGTCGAACACCGGGGAGCTGTTTTTT. It codes for CASSVAPRAGGSNTGELFF. V gene TRBV9 combines with J gene TRBJ2-2; 10 positions match TRBD2. The trim removed 0 bases at V and 0 bases at J, leaving 8 bases unmatched. The CDR3 loop spans 19 amino acids. Germline-derived CDR1 and CDR2 are SGDLS and YYNGEE.

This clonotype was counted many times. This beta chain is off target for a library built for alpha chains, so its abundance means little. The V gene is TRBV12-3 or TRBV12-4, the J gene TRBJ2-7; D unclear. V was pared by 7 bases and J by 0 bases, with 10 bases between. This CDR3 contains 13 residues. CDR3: CASKMGISYEQYF. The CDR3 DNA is TGTGCCAGCAAAATGGGGATCTCCTACGAGCAGTACTTC.

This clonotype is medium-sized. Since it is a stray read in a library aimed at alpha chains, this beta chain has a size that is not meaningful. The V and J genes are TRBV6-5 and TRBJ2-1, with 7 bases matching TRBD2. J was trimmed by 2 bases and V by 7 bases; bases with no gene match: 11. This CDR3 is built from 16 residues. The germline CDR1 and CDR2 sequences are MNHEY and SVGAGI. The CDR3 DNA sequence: TGTGCCAGCACTAGCGGACTTGGTGGAGCCTACAATGAGCAGTTCTTC. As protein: CASTSGLGGAYNEQFF.

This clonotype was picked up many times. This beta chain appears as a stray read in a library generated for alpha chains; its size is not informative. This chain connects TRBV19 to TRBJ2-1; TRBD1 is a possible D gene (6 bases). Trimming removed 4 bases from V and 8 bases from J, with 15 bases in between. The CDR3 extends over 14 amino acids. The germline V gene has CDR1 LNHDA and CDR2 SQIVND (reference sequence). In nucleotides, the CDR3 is TGTGCCAGTAGTACCAACACAGGGTTCGATGAGCAGTTCTTC. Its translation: CASSTNTGFDEQFF. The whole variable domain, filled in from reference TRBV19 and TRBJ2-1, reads DGGITQSPKYLFRKEGQNVTLSCEQNLNHDAMYWYRQDPGQGLRLIYYSQIVNDFQKGDIAEGYSVSREKKESFPLTVTSAQKNPTAFYLCASSTNTGFDEQFFGPGTRLTVL.

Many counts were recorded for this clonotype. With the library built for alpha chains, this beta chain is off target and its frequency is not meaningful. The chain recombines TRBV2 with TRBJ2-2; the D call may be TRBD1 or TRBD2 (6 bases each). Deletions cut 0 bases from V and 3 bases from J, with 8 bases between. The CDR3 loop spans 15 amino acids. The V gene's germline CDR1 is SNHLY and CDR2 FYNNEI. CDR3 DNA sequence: TGTGCCAGCAGTGAAGCGAGGGGGGACACCGGGGAGCTGTTTTTT. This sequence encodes CASSEARGDTGELFF.

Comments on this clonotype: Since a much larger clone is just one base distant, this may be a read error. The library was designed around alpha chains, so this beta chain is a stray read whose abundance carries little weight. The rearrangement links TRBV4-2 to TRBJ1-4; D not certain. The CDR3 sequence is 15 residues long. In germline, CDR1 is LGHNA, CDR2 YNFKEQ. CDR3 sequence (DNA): TGTGCCAGCAGCCTCGGAGGCCCCGTTAATGAAAAACCGTTTTTT. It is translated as CASSLGGPVNEKPFF.